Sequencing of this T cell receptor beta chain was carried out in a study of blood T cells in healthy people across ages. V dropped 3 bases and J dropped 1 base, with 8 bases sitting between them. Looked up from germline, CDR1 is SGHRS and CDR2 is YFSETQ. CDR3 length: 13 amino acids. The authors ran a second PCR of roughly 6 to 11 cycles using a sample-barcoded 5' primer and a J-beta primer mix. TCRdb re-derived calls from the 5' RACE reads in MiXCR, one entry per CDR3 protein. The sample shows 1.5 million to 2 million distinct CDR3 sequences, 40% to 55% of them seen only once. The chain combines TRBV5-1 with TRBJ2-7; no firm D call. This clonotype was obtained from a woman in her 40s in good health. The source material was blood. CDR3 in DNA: TGCGCCAGCAGCTCAGTCTATTCCTACGAGCAGTACTTC. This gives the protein CASSSVYSYEQYF.